This T cell receptor (beta chain) originates from a study of beta chain features in type 1 diabetes (dated by TCRdb to 2016 to 2019). Describing the broader study: Mean age, gender distribution, total cell number and subset yield were not different between patients and healthy donors. A total of around 110,000,000 sorted cells were examined across all samples, and a strong correlation was observed between cell number per subset and RNA yield. In the study, recently diagnosed type 1 diabetes patients and matched healthy donors were compared on the TCRB repertoires of their sorted circulating CD4+ T cell subsets. Regulatory and stem cell-like memory subsets were obtained from only 8 patients and roughly eight healthy donors, while naive and central memory subsets were obtained from all 30 or so donors. The full study reports these points: At VDJ recombination sites, patients with type 1 diabetes made fewer insertions and deleted more nucleotides, a pattern implying thymic rearrangement abnormalities. Because cDNA was sequenced instead of genomic DNA, activated cells with high expression could be over-represented, although the groups did not differ in activation or CD3 levels. Shorter templates might have been favored by PCR, but patient and control samples were amplified and corrected together, so both groups would have been affected equally by any skew. A moderate but significant shortening of TCRB CDR3 length was observed in type 1 diabetes patients in all four CD4+ subsets. Naive, central memory and regulatory TCRB repertoires appeared to be more similar among patients than among healthy donors. Because small numbers of individuals were included in the HLA sub-analyses, any influence of HLA type on TCRB rearrangement was left unresolved.

For this clone: Its specific antigen is unknown. No quality values exist for individual bases; no much larger clone is one base distant.

Deletion took 2 bases off V and 1 base off J, with a span of 0 bases between the germline ends. Measured from the cysteine to the phenylalanine, the CDR3 is 11 residues long. Of all the DNA, just the CDR3 is kept, 33 bases in frame from base 1. According to the germline V gene, CDR1 reads SGHDT and CDR2 reads YYEEEE. All of the isolated RNA was reverse transcribed with the High Capacity cDNA Reverse Transcription Kit, so expressed TCRB transcripts were sequenced. Deep immunoSEQ sequencing was performed on naive, central memory and regulatory T cell samples, with an average of roughly 3.3 million total reads per sample. Sorted cells were lysed in RLT buffer and RNA was extracted with DNase-treated RNeasy Micro or Mini kits, depending on cell number. To prevent cross-contamination, each cell subset was processed individually, whereas patient and healthy donor samples were processed jointly. The immunoSEQ multiplex PCR was used to amplify TCRB sequences from cDNA, generating 87-bp fragments that spanned the CDR3 region. Sequencing of the amplicons was done on the Illumina HiSeq platform. The source study handled its data this way. Synthetic template baselines were used to correct PCR bias computationally, reads within Hamming distance 2 were collapsed, and singletons that could not be merged were discarded. Reads were aligned to IMGT to assign V, D and J genes, CDR3 length, and insertions or deletions at six rearrangement sites. Within each subset, clonotype counts were normalized to sorted cell number, after which true diversity and Gini coefficients were computed with the tcR R package. Repertoire sharing was quantified using the overlap coefficient calculated on TCRB nucleotide sequences. Out-of-frame TCRB sequences from naive cells were analyzed as a proxy for the pre-selection repertoire. TCRdb re-hosts the immuneACCESS table, in-frame sequences only. Its copies lack some clones; in the studies checked, an unresolved V gene accounts for under half of them, and the cause for the rest is not known. The V and J calls and clone size come from that table; D and trimming were worked out from the DNA. The sample table records hundreds of thousands of clones; around an eighth of these occur just once. The biggest ten clones account for 0.035% to 0.045% of the sample.

From each donor, a single peripheral blood sample of around 0.12 L on average was drawn into heparinised tubes. Using a panel that included CD45RO, CCR7, CD25, CD127, CD95 and CD27, naive, central memory, regulatory and stem cell-like memory CD4+ T cells were sorted on a BD FACSAria II. A purity above 95% was achieved for all sorted populations. PBMCs were isolated immediately by Lymphoprep density gradient centrifugation and stained directly without culture. So that batch effects would be minimized, each experiment stained and sorted samples in pairs, pairing one healthy donor with one patient. This receptor was obtained from a man aged 18 to 29 with type 1 diabetes. The source material was naive CD4+ T cells from blood. The cell subset or site tag for this specimen amounts to: true naive CD4+ T cells. The sequence joins TRBV5-6 to TRBJ1-2; the D gene cannot be named for sure. The DNA reads TGTGCCAGCAGCTTTAACTATGGCTACACCTTC. Its protein product is CASSFNYGYTF.